The 2 T cell receptor beta chains below come from one sample, sequenced in a study of blood T cell repertoires in COVID-19. Method: immunoSEQ multiplex PCR; TCRdb's copy keeps in-frame clones and lacks some. This sample has 200,000 to 300,000 clones; more than 85% occur once, and the top ten carry approximately 2.6%. The sequencing input was peripheral blood. These TCRs come from a person in their late teens or twenties with COVID-19, enrolled during active disease.

The chain combines TRBV7-9 with TRBJ2-4; TRBD1 aligns across 7 bases. This CDR3 contains 16 residues. Germline V gene data show CDR1 as SEHNR and CDR2 as FQNEAQ (reference sequence). V trimming: 5 bases; J trimming: 0 bases; junction bases outside the gene matches: 7. The CDR3 spells CASSTGQALAKNIQYF. For the CDR3, the DNA is TGTGCCAGCAGCACCGGACAGGCGCTAGCCAAAAACATTCAGTACTTC.

The genes are TRBV7-8 and TRBJ2-5; TRBD2 agrees at 8 bases. The CDR3 consists of 15 residues. Germline V gene lookup returns CDR1 SGHVS and CDR2 FQNEAQ. V lost 4 bases, J lost 3 bases, and 7 bases stayed unmatched. The CDR3 sequence: CASSSTSADEETQYF. The CDR3 DNA is TGTGCCAGCAGCTCGACTAGCGCCGATGAAGAGACCCAGTACTTC.